This T cell receptor (beta chain) emerged from a study of cytomegalovirus exposure and HLA in healthy donors. In the PCR, 60 Vbeta and 13 Jbeta primers were used. Clones were read by immunoSEQ multiplex PCR, and TCRdb kept only the in-frame ones, dropping some. The table includes a few hundred thousand clones, approximately 80% detected once. The CDR3 covers 14 residues. Germline V gene lookup returns CDR1 MNHEY and CDR2 SVGAGI. The V gene end was trimmed by 8 bases and the J gene end by 2 bases; junction bases not matched to a gene: 6. The TCR comes from a girl aged 2-10 years in good health and CMV-seronegative. The sequenced sample was PBMCs. This chain connects TRBV6-5 to TRBJ2-1, with 7 bases lining up with TRBD1. The DNA of the CDR3 is TGTGCCAGCGCCGTGACAGGGCCCTACAATGAGCAGTTCTTC. Translating gives CASAVTGPYNEQFF.